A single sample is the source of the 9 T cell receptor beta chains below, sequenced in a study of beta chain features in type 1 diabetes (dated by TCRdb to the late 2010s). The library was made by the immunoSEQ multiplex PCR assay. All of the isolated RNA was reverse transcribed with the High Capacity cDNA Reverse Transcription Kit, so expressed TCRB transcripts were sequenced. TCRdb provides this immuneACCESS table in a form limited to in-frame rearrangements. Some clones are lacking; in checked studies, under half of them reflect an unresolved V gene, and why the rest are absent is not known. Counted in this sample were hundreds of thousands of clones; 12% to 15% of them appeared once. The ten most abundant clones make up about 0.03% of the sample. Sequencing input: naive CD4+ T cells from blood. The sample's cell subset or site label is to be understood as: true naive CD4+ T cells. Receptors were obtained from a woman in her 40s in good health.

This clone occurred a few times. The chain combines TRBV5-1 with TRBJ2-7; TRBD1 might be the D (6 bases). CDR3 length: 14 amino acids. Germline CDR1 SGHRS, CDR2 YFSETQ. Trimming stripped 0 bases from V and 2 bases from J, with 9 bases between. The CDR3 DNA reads TGCGCCAGCAGCTTGGCGAAGGGGGCCTACGAGCAGTACTTC. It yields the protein CASSLAKGAYEQYF.

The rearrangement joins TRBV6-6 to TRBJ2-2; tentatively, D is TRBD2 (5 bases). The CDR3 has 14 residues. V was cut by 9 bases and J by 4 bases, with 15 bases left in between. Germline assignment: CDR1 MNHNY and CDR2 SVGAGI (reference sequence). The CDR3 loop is CASSWGAATGELFF. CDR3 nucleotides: TGTGCCAGTTCTTGGGGAGCGGCCACCGGGGAGCTGTTTTTT.

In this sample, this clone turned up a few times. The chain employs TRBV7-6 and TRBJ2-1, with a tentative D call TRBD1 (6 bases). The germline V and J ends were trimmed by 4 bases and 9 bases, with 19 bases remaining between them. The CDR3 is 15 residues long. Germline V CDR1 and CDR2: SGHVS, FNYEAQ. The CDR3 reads CASSSTGTTWGEQFF. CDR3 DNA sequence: TGTGCCAGCAGCTCTACCGGGACAACTTGGGGTGAGCAGTTCTTC. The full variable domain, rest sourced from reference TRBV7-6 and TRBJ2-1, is GAGVSQSPRYKVTKRGQDVALRCDPISGHVSLYWYRQALGQGPEFLTYFNYEAQQDKSGLPNDRFSAERPEGSISTLTIQRTEQRDSAMYRCASSSTGTTWGEQFFGPGTRLTVL.

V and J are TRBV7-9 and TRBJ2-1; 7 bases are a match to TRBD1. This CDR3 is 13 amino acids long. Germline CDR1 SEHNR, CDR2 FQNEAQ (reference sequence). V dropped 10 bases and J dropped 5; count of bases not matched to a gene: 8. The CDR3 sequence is CATTRDRNNEQFF. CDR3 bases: TGTGCCACCACCCGGGACAGAAACAATGAGCAGTTCTTC.

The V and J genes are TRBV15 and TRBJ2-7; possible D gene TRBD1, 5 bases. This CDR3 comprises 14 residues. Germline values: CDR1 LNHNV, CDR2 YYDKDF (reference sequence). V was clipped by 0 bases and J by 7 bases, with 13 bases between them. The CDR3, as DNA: TGTGCCACCAGCAGAGATCCCAGGGTGGGGGAGCAGTACTTC. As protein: CATSRDPRVGEQYF.

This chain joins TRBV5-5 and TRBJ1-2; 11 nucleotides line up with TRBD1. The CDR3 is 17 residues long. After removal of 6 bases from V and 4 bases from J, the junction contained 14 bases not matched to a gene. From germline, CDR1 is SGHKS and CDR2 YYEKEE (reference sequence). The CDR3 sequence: CASTGGQGAIQVYGYTF. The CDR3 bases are TGTGCCAGCACCGGTGGACAGGGGGCTATTCAGGTCTATGGCTACACCTTC.

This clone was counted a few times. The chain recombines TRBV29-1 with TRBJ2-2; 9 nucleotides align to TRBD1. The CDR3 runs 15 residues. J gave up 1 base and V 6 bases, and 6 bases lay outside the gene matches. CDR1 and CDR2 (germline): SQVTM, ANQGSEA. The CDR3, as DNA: TGCAGCGTCGAGGTGGGACAGGGGAACACCGGGGAGCTGTTTTTT. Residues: CSVEVGQGNTGELFF.

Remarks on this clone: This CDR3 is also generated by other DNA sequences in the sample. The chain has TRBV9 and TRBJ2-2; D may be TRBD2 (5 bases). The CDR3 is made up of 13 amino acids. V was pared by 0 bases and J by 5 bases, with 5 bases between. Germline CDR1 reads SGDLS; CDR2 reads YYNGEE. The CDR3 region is CASSVAGTGELFF. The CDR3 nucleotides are TGTGCCAGCAGCGTAGCGGGGACCGGGGAGCTGTTTTTT. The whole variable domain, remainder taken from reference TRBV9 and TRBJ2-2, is DSGVTQTPKHLITATGQRVTLRCSPRSGDLSVYWYQQSLDQGLQFLIQYYNGEERAKGNILERFSAQQFPDLHSELNLSSLELGDSALYFCASSVAGTGELFFGEGSRLTVL.

CDR3 DNA sequence: TGTGCCAGCAGCTGGGGGCAGGGTAATGAAAAACTGTTTTTT. The encoded protein is CASSWGQGNEKLFF. This chain joins TRBV7-6 and TRBJ1-4; weak D call: TRBD1 (6 bases). The CDR3 runs to 14 residues. With 4 bases removed from V and 4 bases from J, the gap between germline ends came to 10 bases. CDR1 and CDR2 from the germline V gene are SGHVS and FNYEAQ. Full variable domain (outside the CDR3, taken from reference TRBV7-6 and TRBJ1-4): GAGVSQSPRYKVTKRGQDVALRCDPISGHVSLYWYRQALGQGPEFLTYFNYEAQQDKSGLPNDRFSAERPEGSISTLTIQRTEQRDSAMYRCASSWGQGNEKLFFGSGTQLSVL.